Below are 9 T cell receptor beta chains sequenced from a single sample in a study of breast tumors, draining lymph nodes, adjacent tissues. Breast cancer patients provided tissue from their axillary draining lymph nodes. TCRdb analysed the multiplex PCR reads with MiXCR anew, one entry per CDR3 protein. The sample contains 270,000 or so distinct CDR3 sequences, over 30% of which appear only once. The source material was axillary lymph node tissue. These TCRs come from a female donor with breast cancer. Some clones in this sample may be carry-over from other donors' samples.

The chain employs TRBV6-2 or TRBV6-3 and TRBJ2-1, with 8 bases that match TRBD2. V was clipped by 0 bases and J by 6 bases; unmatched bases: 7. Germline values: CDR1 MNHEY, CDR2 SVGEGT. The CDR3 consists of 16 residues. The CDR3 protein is CASSYSAGVDPNEQFF. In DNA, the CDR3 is TGTGCCAGCAGTTACTCAGCGGGGGTAGATCCCAATGAGCAGTTCTTC.

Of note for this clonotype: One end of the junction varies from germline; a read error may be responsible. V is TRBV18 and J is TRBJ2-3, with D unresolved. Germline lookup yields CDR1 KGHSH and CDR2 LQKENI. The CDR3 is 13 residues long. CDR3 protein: CAGSPGPSDTQYF. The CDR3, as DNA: TGTGCCGGCTCACCAGGTCCCTCAGATACGCAGTATTTT.

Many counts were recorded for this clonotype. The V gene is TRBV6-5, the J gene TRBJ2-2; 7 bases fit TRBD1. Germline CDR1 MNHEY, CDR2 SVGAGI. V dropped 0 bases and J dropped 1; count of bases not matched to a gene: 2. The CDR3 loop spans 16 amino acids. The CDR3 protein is CASSYSGQMNTGELFF. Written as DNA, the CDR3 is TGTGCCAGCAGTTACTCGGGACAGATGAACACCGGGGAGCTGTTTTTT.

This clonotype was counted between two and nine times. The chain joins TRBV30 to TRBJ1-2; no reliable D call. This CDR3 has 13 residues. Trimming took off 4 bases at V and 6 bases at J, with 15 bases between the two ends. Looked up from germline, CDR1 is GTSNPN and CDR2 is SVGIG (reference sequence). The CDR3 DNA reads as TGTGCCTGGAACGAGGTGCTTGGGGATGGCTACACCTTC. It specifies CAWNEVLGDGYTF.

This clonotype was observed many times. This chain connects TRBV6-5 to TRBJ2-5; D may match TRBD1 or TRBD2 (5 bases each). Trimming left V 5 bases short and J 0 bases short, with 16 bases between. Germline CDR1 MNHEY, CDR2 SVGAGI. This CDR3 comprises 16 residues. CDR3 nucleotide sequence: TGTGCCAGCAGTAACCCGACCCGGGGCCACCAAGAGACCCAGTACTTC. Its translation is CASSNPTRGHQETQYF.

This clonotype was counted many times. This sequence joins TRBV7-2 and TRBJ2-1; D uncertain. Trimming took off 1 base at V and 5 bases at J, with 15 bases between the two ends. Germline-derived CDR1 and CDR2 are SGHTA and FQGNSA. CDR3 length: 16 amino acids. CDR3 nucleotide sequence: TGTGCCAGCAGCTTAGGGAGCAGAGTCAAACACAATGAGCAGTTCTTC. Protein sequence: CASSLGSRVKHNEQFF.

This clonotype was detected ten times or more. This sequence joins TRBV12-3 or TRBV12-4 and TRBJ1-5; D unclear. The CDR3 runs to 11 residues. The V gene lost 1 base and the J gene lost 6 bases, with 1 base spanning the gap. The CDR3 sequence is CASSLGQPQHF. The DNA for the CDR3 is TGTGCCAGCAGTTTAGGTCAGCCCCAGCATTTT.

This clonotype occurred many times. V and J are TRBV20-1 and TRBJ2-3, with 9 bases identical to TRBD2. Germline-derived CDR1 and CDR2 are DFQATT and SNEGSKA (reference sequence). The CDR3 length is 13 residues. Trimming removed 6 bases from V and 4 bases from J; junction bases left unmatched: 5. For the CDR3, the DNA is TGCAGTGCCTCGGGACTAGCAGCAGATACGCAGTATTTT. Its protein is CSASGLAADTQYF.

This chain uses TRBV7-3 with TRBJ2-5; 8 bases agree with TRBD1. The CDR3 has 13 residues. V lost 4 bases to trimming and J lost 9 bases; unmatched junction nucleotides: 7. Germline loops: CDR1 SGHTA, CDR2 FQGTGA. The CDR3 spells CASSSRQGQPQYF. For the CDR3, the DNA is TGTGCCAGCAGCTCGCGACAGGGGCAGCCCCAGTACTTC.